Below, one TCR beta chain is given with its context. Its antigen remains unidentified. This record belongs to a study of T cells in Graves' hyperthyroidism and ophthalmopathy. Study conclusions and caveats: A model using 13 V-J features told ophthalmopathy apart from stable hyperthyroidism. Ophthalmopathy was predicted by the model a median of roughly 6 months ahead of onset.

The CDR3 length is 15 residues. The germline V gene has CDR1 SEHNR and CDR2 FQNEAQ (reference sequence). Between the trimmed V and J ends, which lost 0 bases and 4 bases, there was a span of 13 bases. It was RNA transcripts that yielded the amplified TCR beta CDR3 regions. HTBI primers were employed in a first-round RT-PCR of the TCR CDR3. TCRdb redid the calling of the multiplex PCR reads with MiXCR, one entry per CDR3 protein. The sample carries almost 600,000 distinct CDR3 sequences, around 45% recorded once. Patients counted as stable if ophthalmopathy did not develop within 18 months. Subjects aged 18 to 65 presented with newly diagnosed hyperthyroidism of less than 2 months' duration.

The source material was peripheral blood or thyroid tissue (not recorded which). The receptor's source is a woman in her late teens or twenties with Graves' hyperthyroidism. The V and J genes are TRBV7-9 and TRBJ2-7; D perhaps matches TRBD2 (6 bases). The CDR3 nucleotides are TGTGCCAGCAGCTTAGCGTTAGGCGGGATATACGAGCAGTACTTC. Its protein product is CASSLALGGIYEQYF.